The clone carrying this T cell receptor (beta chain) was counted at least ten times. Its antigen is as yet unknown. The related graft donor's blood sample was taken on the day of bone marrow donation. This table comes from immunoSEQ multiplex PCR, and its TCRdb copy is limited to in-frame clones, with some not included. Singletons are absent from the sample, which has about 38,000 clones. Trimming took 2 bases from V and 4 from J, leaving 9 bases between them. The CDR3 has 13 residues. CDR1 and CDR2 (germline): SGHRS, YFSETQ. This entry comes from a study of T cells after posttransplantation cyclophosphamide. General study findings and limits: Recipient CMV seropositivity and CMV reactivation strongly tracked TRB clonality. Skin or GI-infiltrating T cells shared few TRB sequences with blood. Donor CD8+ memory clones often dominated recipient blood repertoires at later times.

Sequenced: PBMCs. The rearrangement links TRBV5-1 to TRBJ1-1; the D gene is possibly TRBD1 (5 bases). The receptor was isolated from a middle-aged man in good health, CMV-negative, and a related stem cell transplant donor. The CDR3 here is CASSFTGPTEAFF. In nucleotides, the CDR3 is TGCGCCAGCAGCTTTACAGGTCCCACTGAAGCTTTCTTT. Complete variable domain (other parts from reference TRBV5-1 and TRBJ1-1): KAGVTQTPRYLIKTRGQQVTLSCSPISGHRSVSWYQQTPGQGLQFLFEYFSETQRNKGNFPGRFSGRQFSNSRSEMNVSTLELGDSALYLCASSFTGPTEAFFGQGTRLTVV.